Listed below are T cell receptor beta chains from one sample, sequenced in a study of beta chain features in type 1 diabetes. Libraries were prepared by immunoSEQ multiplex PCR; TCRdb keeps only in-frame clonotypes and omits some of them. The sample lists fewer than 400,000 clones, around 9% occurring once. The sequenced sample consisted of central memory CD4+ T cells from blood. Receptors were obtained from a man aged 25-45 years with type 1 diabetes. The CDR3 runs from the conserved cysteine through the conserved F or W. D genes are given only for firm matches. For some rows the clone size is stated as once, few or many, or as a class when expanded; others skip it.

D: NA; J: TRBJ1-6; size: NA; V: TRBV7-2; CDR3: CASRRGVVNSPLHF; DNA: TGTGCCAGCAGGAGGGGAGTTGTAAATTCACCCCTCCACTTT
D: TRBD1; J: TRBJ2-2; size: few; V: TRBV19; CDR3: CASSEQGLGGELFF; DNA: TGTGCCAGTAGTGAACAGGGGTTAGGCGGGGAGCTGTTTTTT
D: NA; J: TRBJ2-4; size: NA; V: TRBV18; CDR3: CASSPGQGRNIQYF; DNA: TGTGCCAGCTCACCAGGGCAGGGTCGCAACATTCAGTACTTC
D: NA; J: TRBJ2-3; size: many; V: TRBV9; CDR3: CASSVGGTDTQYF; DNA: TGTGCCAGCAGCGTCGGAGGCACAGATACGCAGTATTTT
D: NA; J: TRBJ1-4; size: few; V: TRBV10-3; CDR3: CAISEGAANEKLFF; DNA: TGTGCCATCAGTGAGGGGGCAGCTAATGAAAAACTGTTTTTT
D: TRBD2; J: TRBJ2-3; size: many; V: TRBV11-2; CDR3: CASSLLAGVRDTQYF; DNA: TGTGCCAGCAGCTTATTGGCGGGGGTCAGAGATACGCAGTATTTT
D: NA; J: TRBJ1-1; size: many; V: TRBV7-2; CDR3: CASSLELGTEAFF; DNA: TGTGCCAGCAGCTTAGAGCTGGGCACTGAAGCTTTCTTT
D: NA; J: TRBJ2-7; size: NA; V: TRBV5-1; CDR3: CASSFNSRAEEQYF; DNA: TGCGCCAGCAGCTTCAATAGCAGGGCAGAGGAGCAGTACTTC
D: TRBD2; J: TRBJ2-1; size: few; V: TRBV11-2; CDR3: CASSAARLAGGYNEQFF; DNA: TGTGCCAGCAGCGCCGCTAGGCTAGCGGGGGGTTACAATGAGCAGTTCTTC
D: NA; J: TRBJ2-7; size: many; V: TRBV28; CDR3: CASSSSGTASYEQYF; DNA: TGTGCCAGCAGTTCCTCCGGGACGGCCTCCTACGAGCAGTACTTC
D: NA; J: TRBJ2-7; size: few; V: TRBV27; CDR3: CARTAREGDEQYF; DNA: TGTGCCAGGACAGCTCGGGAAGGCGACGAGCAGTACTTC
D: NA; J: TRBJ1-2; size: few; V: TRBV5-1; CDR3: CASRQGTQTYGYTF; DNA: TGCGCCAGCAGACAGGGCACCCAGACCTATGGCTACACCTTC
D: NA; J: TRBJ1-1; size: NA; V: TRBV7-2; CDR3: CASSLVADYTEAFF; DNA: TGTGCCAGCAGCTTAGTTGCGGACTACACTGAAGCTTTCTTT
D: TRBD1; J: TRBJ1-2; size: NA; V: TRBV2; CDR3: CASGPRTGDGYTF; DNA: TGTGCCAGCGGACCACGGACAGGCGATGGCTACACCTTC
D: NA; J: TRBJ1-5; size: few; V: TRBV28; CDR3: CASSLTGKNQPQHF; DNA: TGTGCCAGCAGTTTAACAGGGAAAAATCAGCCCCAGCATTTT
D: NA; J: TRBJ2-5; size: few; V: TRBV30; CDR3: CAWSRDPRETQYF; DNA: TGTGCCTGGAGTCGAGACCCCCGGGAGACCCAGTACTTC
D: NA; J: TRBJ2-7; size: NA; V: TRBV6-6; CDR3: CASSYPQRSYEQYF; DNA: TGTGCCAGCAGTTACCCCCAACGCTCCTACGAGCAGTACTTC
D: NA; J: TRBJ2-5; size: NA; V: TRBV9; CDR3: CASSRGGTGTREQYF; DNA: TGTGCCAGCAGCAGAGGAGGGACAGGGACTAGGGAGCAGTACTTC
D: NA; J: TRBJ2-5; size: few; V: TRBV7-8; CDR3: CASSLDRSETQYF; DNA: TGTGCCAGCAGCTTAGACCGGTCGGAGACCCAGTACTTC
D: TRBD1; J: TRBJ2-6; size: few; V: TRBV4-3; CDR3: CASSRYTGTAYSGANVLTF; DNA: TGCGCCAGCAGCCGCTATACCGGGACAGCATACTCTGGGGCCAACGTCCTGACTTTC
D: NA; J: TRBJ2-3; size: NA; V: TRBV11-2; CDR3: CASSLAGLTDTQYF; DNA: TGTGCCAGCAGCTTAGCCGGGCTGACAGATACGCAGTATTTT
D: NA; J: TRBJ2-1; size: few; V: TRBV10-3; CDR3: CAISIERPNEQFF; DNA: TGTGCCATCAGTATCGAGCGGCCCAATGAGCAGTTCTTC
D: NA; J: TRBJ2-3; size: NA; V: TRBV15; CDR3: CATYSGGSTDTQYF; DNA: TGTGCCACCTACAGTGGGGGGAGCACAGATACGCAGTATTTT
D: TRBD1; J: TRBJ1-4; size: many; V: TRBV28; CDR3: CASRFGGGAEEKLFF; DNA: TGTGCCAGCAGGTTCGGAGGGGGCGCGGAGGAAAAACTGTTTTTT
D: NA; J: TRBJ2-5; size: few; V: TRBV5-1; CDR3: CASSYPEQETQYF; DNA: TGCGCCAGCAGCTACCCGGAGCAAGAGACCCAGTACTTC
D: TRBD2; J: TRBJ2-7; size: few; V: TRBV29-1; CDR3: CSVGLAGASYEQYF; DNA: TGCAGCGTTGGTCTAGCGGGGGCTTCCTACGAGCAGTACTTC
D: TRBD1; J: TRBJ2-7; size: NA; V: TRBV7-2; CDR3: CASSPDRVTYEQYF; DNA: TGTGCCAGCAGCCCGGACAGGGTGACCTACGAGCAGTACTTC
D: NA; J: TRBJ2-1; size: NA; V: TRBV12-5; CDR3: CASGLGPDNEQFF; DNA: TGTGCTAGTGGTTTGGGGCCAGACAATGAGCAGTTCTTC
D: TRBD1; J: TRBJ2-7; size: few; V: TRBV4-3; CDR3: CASSQEPVQGAGLNGQYF; DNA: TGCGCCAGCAGCCAAGAGCCCGTACAGGGGGCAGGGTTAAATGGGCAGTACTTC
D: NA; J: TRBJ2-1; size: NA; V: TRBV6-6; CDR3: CASTSASGYGHEQFF; DNA: TGTGCCAGCACCTCGGCGTCAGGGTACGGCCATGAGCAGTTCTTC
D: NA; J: TRBJ1-4; size: few; V: TRBV7-2; CDR3: CASSLREAGDEKLFF; DNA: TGTGCCAGCAGCTTACGGGAGGCGGGGGATGAAAAACTGTTTTTT
D: TRBD1; J: TRBJ2-7; size: few; V: TRBV7-8; CDR3: CASSSTGVGTYEQYF; DNA: TGTGCCAGCAGCTCAACAGGGGTCGGGACCTACGAGCAGTACTTC
D: NA; J: TRBJ1-2; size: NA; V: TRBV5-6; CDR3: CASSLARNYGYTF; DNA: TGTGCCAGCAGCTTAGCCAGGAACTATGGCTACACCTTC
D: NA; J: TRBJ2-7; size: NA; V: TRBV4-3; CDR3: CASSQDGGRAYEQYF; DNA: TGCGCCAGCAGCCAAGATGGGGGCAGAGCCTACGAGCAGTACTTC
D: TRBD1; J: TRBJ1-1; size: few; V: TRBV29-1; CDR3: CSGLGTANTEAFF; DNA: TGCAGCGGGCTCGGGACAGCGAACACTGAAGCTTTCTTT
D: NA; J: TRBJ1-2; size: few; V: TRBV5-6; CDR3: CASSWQEGYTF; DNA: TGTGCCAGCAGTTGGCAGGAGGGCTACACCTTC
D: TRBD2; J: TRBJ2-7; size: few; V: TRBV30; CDR3: CAWALGGTSYEQYF; DNA: TGTGCCTGGGCCCTGGGGGGGACCTCCTACGAGCAGTACTTC
D: TRBD1; J: TRBJ1-1; size: NA; V: TRBV7-9; CDR3: CASSAYDRGPTEAFF; DNA: TGTGCCAGCAGCGCCTACGACAGGGGGCCCACTGAAGCTTTCTTT
D: TRBD2; J: TRBJ2-3; size: NA; V: TRBV4-1; CDR3: CASTEIWLAGEDTQYF; DNA: TGCGCCAGCACCGAAATTTGGCTAGCGGGGGAAGATACGCAGTATTTT
D: NA; J: TRBJ1-6; size: NA; V: TRBV10-3; CDR3: CAISEEDSPLHF; DNA: TGTGCCATCAGTGAGGAGGATTCACCCCTCCACTTT
D: NA; J: TRBJ2-5; size: NA; V: TRBV7-9; CDR3: CASSLVPRNQETQYF; DNA: TGTGCCAGCAGCTTAGTTCCCAGGAACCAAGAGACCCAGTACTTC